The subject of this entry is one T cell receptor (beta chain). Antigen unknown. The PCR had 60 Vbeta and 13 Jbeta primers. Data came from immunoSEQ multiplex PCR; TCRdb stores just in-frame clones and leaves some out. Of 150,000 to 160,000 clones listed, 80% to 90% are singletons. These data come from a study of cytomegalovirus exposure and HLA in healthy donors. Study-level points and caveats: Earlier findings revealed that most TCR beta V segments proved productive either about 87% or about 30% of the time. TRBV6-2, TRBV6-3 and some other V segments were unresolvable in 87-base-pair reads. Common viral pathogens seemed, in a later analysis, to connect with several of the most significant clusters.

Germline CDR1 and CDR2: SGHRS and YFSETQ. The CDR3 covers 14 residues. V lost 0 bases and J 6 bases, leaving 11 bases between the germline ends. The source of this sequence is a woman aged 18-29 years in good health and CMV-seronegative. The sequencing sample was made of PBMCs. The V gene is TRBV5-1, the J gene TRBJ2-3, with D perhaps matching TRBD1 (5 bases). The CDR3 spells CASSLAQGQDTQYF. The CDR3 bases are TGCGCCAGCAGCTTGGCCCAGGGTCAGGATACGCAGTATTTT. The complete variable domain, with remaining parts taken from reference TRBV5-1 and TRBJ2-3, reads KAGVTQTPRYLIKTRGQQVTLSCSPISGHRSVSWYQQTPGQGLQFLFEYFSETQRNKGNFPGRFSGRQFSNSRSEMNVSTLELGDSALYLCASSLAQGQDTQYFGPGTRLTVL.